Sequencing of this T cell receptor beta chain was carried out in a study of identical twins. Germline V lookup: CDR1 MNHEY, CDR2 SMNVEV (reference sequence). The V gene lost 5 bases and the J gene lost 4 bases, with 15 bases spanning the gap. CDR3 length equals 14 residues. Donors were all healthy Caucasians. Findings and caveats of the study: While abundant cord blood beta clonotypes carried fewer insertions, memory repertoires showed no such pattern. Models underestimated how often monozygotic twins shared out-of-frame TCR alpha.

One entry per CDR3 protein, called by TCRdb with MiXCR from the 5' RACE reads. The sample yields about 890,000 distinct CDR3 sequences, 10% to 15% seen once. The table lists this clonotype with a few counts. As yet, its antigen is unknown. These sequences were also reported in another study, on yellow fever vaccine responses in identical twins.

This rearrangement joins TRBV27 to TRBJ2-7; D gene uncertain. The sequenced material came from PBMCs. The sequence came from a woman aged 18 to 35 in good health. Here the CDR3 reads CASSQQVKVYEQYF. CDR3 sequence (DNA): TGTGCCAGCAGTCAACAAGTCAAGGTGTACGAGCAGTACTTC.